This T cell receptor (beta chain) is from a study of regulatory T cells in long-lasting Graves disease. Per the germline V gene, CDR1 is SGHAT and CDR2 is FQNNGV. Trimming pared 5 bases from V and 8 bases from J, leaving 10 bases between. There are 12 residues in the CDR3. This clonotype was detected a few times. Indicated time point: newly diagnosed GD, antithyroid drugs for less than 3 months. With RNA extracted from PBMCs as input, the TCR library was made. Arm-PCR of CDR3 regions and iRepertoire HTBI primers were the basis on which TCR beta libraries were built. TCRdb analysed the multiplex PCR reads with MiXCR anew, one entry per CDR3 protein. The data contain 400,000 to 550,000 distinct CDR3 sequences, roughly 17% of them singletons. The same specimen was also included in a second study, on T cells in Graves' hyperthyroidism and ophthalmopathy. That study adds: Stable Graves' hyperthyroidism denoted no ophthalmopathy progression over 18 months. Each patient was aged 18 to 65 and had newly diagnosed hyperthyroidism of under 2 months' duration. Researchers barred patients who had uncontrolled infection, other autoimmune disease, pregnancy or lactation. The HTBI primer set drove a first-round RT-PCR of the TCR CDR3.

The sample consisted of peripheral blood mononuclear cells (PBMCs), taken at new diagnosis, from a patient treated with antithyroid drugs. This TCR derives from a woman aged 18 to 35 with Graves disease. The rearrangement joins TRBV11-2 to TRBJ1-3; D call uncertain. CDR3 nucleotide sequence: TGTGCCAGCAGCAACCGTGATTACACCATATATTTT. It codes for CASSNRDYTIYF.